This is a list of T cell receptor beta chains from one sample in a study of shared clonotypes between healthy human individuals. Profiled with immunoSEQ multiplex PCR; TCRdb holds only in-frame clones, not every one. The data hold 850,000 to 1,200,000 clones, with around four fifths observed a single time. The specimen was memory CD4+ T cells sorted from blood. These receptors all come from a man between 18 and 29 years old in good health. The CDR3 runs from the conserved cysteine through the conserved F or W. The D gene is left open where the match is weak. Expanded clones get a size class; other rows say once, few or many, or leave the size out.

d_call: -
v_call: TRBV5-6
clone_size: -
j_call: TRBJ1-1
cdr3_nt: TGTGCCAGCAGCCCCAACTACGGAAAGAACACTGAAGCTTTCTTT
cdr3_aa: CASSPNYGKNTEAFF

d_call: TRBD1
v_call: TRBV2
clone_size: -
j_call: TRBJ2-7
cdr3_nt: TGTGCCAGCACCGAGGGGACAGGGACCTTCTACGAGCAGTACTTC
cdr3_aa: CASTEGTGTFYEQYF

d_call: -
v_call: TRBV6-6
clone_size: -
j_call: TRBJ2-7
cdr3_nt: TGTGCCAGCAGCCTGGGACAATCCGAGCAGTACTTC
cdr3_aa: CASSLGQSEQYF

d_call: -
v_call: TRBV7-9
clone_size: few
j_call: TRBJ2-7
cdr3_nt: TGTGCCAGCAGCTTATCAGGCACCGAGGAGCAGTACTTC
cdr3_aa: CASSLSGTEEQYF

d_call: -
v_call: TRBV6-1
clone_size: -
j_call: TRBJ1-5
cdr3_nt: TGTGCCAGCAGTGAAACCCACCGAAATCAGCCCCAGCATTTT
cdr3_aa: CASSETHRNQPQHF

d_call: -
v_call: TRBV18
clone_size: -
j_call: TRBJ1-1
cdr3_nt: TGTGCCAGCTCACCAGGCCGGATCGAAGCTTTCTTT
cdr3_aa: CASSPGRIEAFF

d_call: -
v_call: TRBV28
clone_size: -
j_call: TRBJ2-7
cdr3_nt: TGTGCCAGCACCCCCTCCCCCGGGGGCTCCTACGAGCAGTACTTC
cdr3_aa: CASTPSPGGSYEQYF

d_call: -
v_call: TRBV5-1
clone_size: few
j_call: TRBJ1-2
cdr3_nt: TGCGCCAGCAGCCGAGGGCTTAACTATGGCTACACCTTC
cdr3_aa: CASSRGLNYGYTF

d_call: TRBD2
v_call: TRBV7-2
clone_size: -
j_call: TRBJ2-5
cdr3_nt: TGTGCCAGCAGCCTTAGCATAAGCGGGAGACGCGAGACCCAGTACTTC
cdr3_aa: CASSLSISGRRETQYF

d_call: TRBD1
v_call: TRBV7-2
clone_size: -
j_call: TRBJ1-2
cdr3_nt: TGTGCCAGCAGCTTAGATACAGGGGCGAGTGGCTACACCTTC
cdr3_aa: CASSLDTGASGYTF

d_call: TRBD1
v_call: TRBV18
clone_size: -
j_call: TRBJ1-4
cdr3_nt: TGTGCCAGCTCACCATTAGCGGGACAGGGCAATGAAAAACTGTTTTTT
cdr3_aa: CASSPLAGQGNEKLFF

d_call: -
v_call: TRBV18
clone_size: -
j_call: TRBJ2-5
cdr3_nt: TGTGCCAGCTCACCATCCCCTCCCGGGGGCCGGGAGACCCAGTACTTC
cdr3_aa: CASSPSPPGGRETQYF

d_call: TRBD2
v_call: TRBV5-1
clone_size: few
j_call: TRBJ2-7
cdr3_nt: TGCGCCAGCAGCCGCGACGGGGGGAGCTCCTACGAGCAGTACTTC
cdr3_aa: CASSRDGGSSYEQYF

d_call: -
v_call: TRBV6-5
clone_size: few
j_call: TRBJ2-2
cdr3_nt: TGTGCCAGCAGAGCCGGCAGTGCGAACACCGGGGAGCTGTTTTTT
cdr3_aa: CASRAGSANTGELFF

d_call: -
v_call: TRBV4-1
clone_size: -
j_call: TRBJ1-2
cdr3_nt: TGCGCCAGCAGCCAACTCACAGAGAGGCCCAGCTATGGCTACACCTTC
cdr3_aa: CASSQLTERPSYGYTF

d_call: -
v_call: TRBV7-2
clone_size: once
j_call: TRBJ2-5
cdr3_nt: TGTGCCAGCAGCCCGGGGCCGACGCCAAGAAAAGAGACCCAGTACTTC
cdr3_aa: CASSPGPTPRKETQYF

d_call: -
v_call: TRBV4-3
clone_size: -
j_call: TRBJ1-6
cdr3_nt: TGCGCCAGCAGCCCTACAGGGTTCTATAATTCACCCCTCCACTTT
cdr3_aa: CASSPTGFYNSPLHF

d_call: TRBD2
v_call: TRBV4-3
clone_size: once
j_call: TRBJ2-1
cdr3_nt: TGCGCCAGCAGCCAATTCGGACTAGCGGGAGGGGGGAATGAGCAGTTCTTC
cdr3_aa: CASSQFGLAGGGNEQFF

d_call: -
v_call: TRBV5-1
clone_size: -
j_call: TRBJ2-1
cdr3_nt: TGCGCCAGCAGCTTCTTCGCCGGCTCCGATTACAATGAGCAGTTCTTC
cdr3_aa: CASSFFAGSDYNEQFF

d_call: TRBD2
v_call: TRBV4-1
clone_size: -
j_call: TRBJ2-1
cdr3_nt: TGCGCCAGCAGCCAAAGCGGGGGGCCGTTGAGCTCCTACAATGAGCAGTTCTTC
cdr3_aa: CASSQSGGPLSSYNEQFF

d_call: -
v_call: TRBV4-1
clone_size: many
j_call: TRBJ2-7
cdr3_nt: TGCGCCAGCAGCCTGAATGAGGGCCCCTACGAGCAGTACTTC
cdr3_aa: CASSLNEGPYEQYF

d_call: -
v_call: TRBV11-2
clone_size: -
j_call: TRBJ1-1
cdr3_nt: TGTGCCAGCAGCTTTCTCCCGACAGGGAACACTGAAGCTTTCTTT
cdr3_aa: CASSFLPTGNTEAFF

d_call: TRBD2
v_call: TRBV30
clone_size: once
j_call: TRBJ2-5
cdr3_nt: TGTGCCTGCCGGGGGGGCAATTGGGAGACCCAGTACTTC
cdr3_aa: CACRGGNWETQYF

d_call: TRBD1
v_call: TRBV5-1
clone_size: -
j_call: TRBJ1-2
cdr3_nt: TGCGCCAGCAGCCTCGGGACAGGGGCTAACTATGGCTACACCTTC
cdr3_aa: CASSLGTGANYGYTF

d_call: -
v_call: TRBV6-9
clone_size: -
j_call: TRBJ2-7
cdr3_nt: TGTGGAGAGAGACACACCTACGAGCAGTACTTC
cdr3_aa: CGERHTYEQYF

d_call: -
v_call: TRBV30
clone_size: -
j_call: TRBJ2-3
cdr3_nt: TGTGCCTGGACCCCCGGAGATACGCAGTATTTT
cdr3_aa: CAWTPGDTQYF

d_call: TRBD1
v_call: TRBV5-6
clone_size: -
j_call: TRBJ1-6
cdr3_nt: TGTGCCAGCAGCTGGGGGACAGGGGATTCACCCCTCCACTTT
cdr3_aa: CASSWGTGDSPLHF

d_call: -
v_call: TRBV2
clone_size: -
j_call: TRBJ1-6
cdr3_nt: TGTGCCAGCAGAAGGGTATCGGCGAATTCACCCCTCCACTTT
cdr3_aa: CASRRVSANSPLHF

d_call: -
v_call: TRBV5-1
clone_size: -
j_call: TRBJ2-3
cdr3_nt: TGCGCCAGCAGCCCTACTCTTTCCACAGATACGCAGTATTTT
cdr3_aa: CASSPTLSTDTQYF

d_call: -
v_call: TRBV7-9
clone_size: -
j_call: TRBJ1-6
cdr3_nt: TGTGCCAGCAGAGGGACCGGCGGGATTTCACCCCTCCACTTT
cdr3_aa: CASRGTGGISPLHF

d_call: -
v_call: TRBV7-9
clone_size: -
j_call: TRBJ1-5
cdr3_nt: TGTGCCAGCAGCTTCGGCGCTCCCATCTATAGCAATCAGCCCCAGCATTTT
cdr3_aa: CASSFGAPIYSNQPQHF

d_call: TRBD1
v_call: TRBV5-4
clone_size: -
j_call: TRBJ2-7
cdr3_nt: TGTGCCAGCAGCTCGTACGGGACAGGGAAATACGAGCAGTACTTC
cdr3_aa: CASSSYGTGKYEQYF

d_call: -
v_call: TRBV19
clone_size: -
j_call: TRBJ1-5
cdr3_nt: TGTGCCAGTAGTATCAGGCAGGGAGCTGTTTATCAGCCCCAGCATTTT
cdr3_aa: CASSIRQGAVYQPQHF

d_call: -
v_call: TRBV19
clone_size: -
j_call: TRBJ1-5
cdr3_nt: TGTGCCAGTAGTATAGGTGGGATGAGCAATCAGCCCCAGCATTTT
cdr3_aa: CASSIGGMSNQPQHF

d_call: TRBD2
v_call: TRBV11-2
clone_size: -
j_call: TRBJ2-7
cdr3_nt: TGTGCCAGCATCCTGTCGGGACTAGCGGGAGAAGTAAACTCCTACGAGCAGTACTTC
cdr3_aa: CASILSGLAGEVNSYEQYF

d_call: TRBD2
v_call: TRBV7-7
clone_size: few
j_call: TRBJ2-2
cdr3_nt: TGTGCTAGCAGCTTAGCCCCTAGCGGCAGAGGGACCGGGGAGCTGTTTTTT
cdr3_aa: CASSLAPSGRGTGELFF

d_call: TRBD1
v_call: TRBV5-1
clone_size: few
j_call: TRBJ2-5
cdr3_nt: TGCGCCAGCAGCACCCGGACAGGGGAGACCCAGTACTTC
cdr3_aa: CASSTRTGETQYF

d_call: TRBD2
v_call: TRBV6-1
clone_size: -
j_call: TRBJ2-7
cdr3_nt: TGTGCCAGCAGAGCCGGGACTACGTCCTACGAGCAGTACTTC
cdr3_aa: CASRAGTTSYEQYF

d_call: -
v_call: TRBV4-1
clone_size: -
j_call: TRBJ1-4
cdr3_nt: TGCGCCAGCAGCCAAGATCGGGGAAAGGCTAATGAAAAACTGTTTTTT
cdr3_aa: CASSQDRGKANEKLFF

d_call: TRBD1
v_call: TRBV7-8
clone_size: -
j_call: TRBJ1-3
cdr3_nt: TGTGCCAGCAGCTCCCGGACAGGCTGGAGCTCTGGAAACACCATATATTTT
cdr3_aa: CASSSRTGWSSGNTIYF

d_call: TRBD2
v_call: TRBV7-9
clone_size: -
j_call: TRBJ2-5
cdr3_nt: TGTGCCAGCGCATTAGGACTAGCGGGGGTGGAGACCCAGTACTTC
cdr3_aa: CASALGLAGVETQYF

d_call: TRBD1
v_call: TRBV7-2
clone_size: few
j_call: TRBJ2-1
cdr3_nt: TGTGCCAGCAGCTTGGACAGGGGCTCCTACAATGAGCAGTTCTTC
cdr3_aa: CASSLDRGSYNEQFF

d_call: -
v_call: TRBV2
clone_size: -
j_call: TRBJ1-2
cdr3_nt: TGTGCCAGCAGCGACGGGCCCTATGGCTACACCTTC
cdr3_aa: CASSDGPYGYTF

d_call: -
v_call: TRBV30
clone_size: -
j_call: TRBJ2-6
cdr3_nt: TGTGCCTGGAGCCCTAAGGGGGGAATAGCCAACGTCCTGACTTTC
cdr3_aa: CAWSPKGGIANVLTF

d_call: -
v_call: TRBV9
clone_size: -
j_call: TRBJ2-2
cdr3_nt: TGTGCCAGCAGCGTAGGTCCCGGGGAGCTGTTTTTT
cdr3_aa: CASSVGPGELFF

d_call: -
v_call: TRBV7-8
clone_size: -
j_call: TRBJ2-7
cdr3_nt: TGTGCCAGCAGCGCCCTCGAGGAATTTGCGCGCGAGCAGTACTTC
cdr3_aa: CASSALEEFAREQYF

d_call: -
v_call: TRBV6-1
clone_size: -
j_call: TRBJ2-5
cdr3_nt: TGTGCCAGCAGTGTTCCGGACCTCCAAGAGACCCAGTACTTC
cdr3_aa: CASSVPDLQETQYF

d_call: TRBD2
v_call: TRBV10-3
clone_size: once
j_call: TRBJ2-6
cdr3_nt: TGTGCCATCAGTGAGGGCGGGGGACCCTCTGGGGCCAACGTCCTGACTTTC
cdr3_aa: CAISEGGGPSGANVLTF

d_call: -
v_call: TRBV19
clone_size: -
j_call: TRBJ1-4
cdr3_nt: TGTGCCAGCAGGGACGACAGGAGTAATGAAAAACTGTTTTTT
cdr3_aa: CASRDDRSNEKLFF

d_call: TRBD1
v_call: TRBV30
clone_size: -
j_call: TRBJ2-1
cdr3_nt: TGTGCCCGATCGGGACAGTCCTACAATGAGCAGTTCTTC
cdr3_aa: CARSGQSYNEQFF

d_call: -
v_call: TRBV10-1
clone_size: -
j_call: TRBJ2-2
cdr3_nt: TGCGCCAGCAGTGAGGTCGGGGCCGGGGAGCTGTTTTTT
cdr3_aa: CASSEVGAGELFF

d_call: -
v_call: TRBV7-9
clone_size: -
j_call: TRBJ2-3
cdr3_nt: TGTGCCAGCAGCTTAGGTCCGCGACTCACAGATACGCAGTATTTT
cdr3_aa: CASSLGPRLTDTQYF

d_call: -
v_call: TRBV10-1
clone_size: -
j_call: TRBJ1-1
cdr3_nt: TGCGCCAGCAGTGAGTCGGGGAGTCTGAACACTGAAGCTTTCTTT
cdr3_aa: CASSESGSLNTEAFF

d_call: -
v_call: TRBV18
clone_size: -
j_call: TRBJ1-3
cdr3_nt: TGTGCCAGCTCACCAGGGAGCGGGAGCTCTGGAAACACCATATATTTT
cdr3_aa: CASSPGSGSSGNTIYF

d_call: -
v_call: TRBV5-4
clone_size: -
j_call: TRBJ2-7
cdr3_nt: TGTGCCAGCAGCTTTGGGTCTGACGGCCGGGAGCAGTACTTC
cdr3_aa: CASSFGSDGREQYF